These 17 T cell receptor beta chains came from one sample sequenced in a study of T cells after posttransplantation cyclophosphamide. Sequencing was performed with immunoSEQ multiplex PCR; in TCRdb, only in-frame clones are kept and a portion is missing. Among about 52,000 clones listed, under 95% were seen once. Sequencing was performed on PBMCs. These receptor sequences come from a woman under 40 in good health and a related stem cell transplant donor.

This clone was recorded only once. DNA for the CDR3: TGTGCCAGCAGCTTGGAGCCGACAGGGCGCACTTCCTACAATGAGCAGTTCTTC. Its translation is CASSLEPTGRTSYNEQFF. The gene calls are TRBV7-2 and TRBJ2-1; 7 nucleotides align to TRBD1. V was clipped by 3 bases and J by 1 base; unmatched bases: 12. The CDR3 covers 18 residues. Germline CDR1 reads SGHTA; CDR2 reads FQGNSA.

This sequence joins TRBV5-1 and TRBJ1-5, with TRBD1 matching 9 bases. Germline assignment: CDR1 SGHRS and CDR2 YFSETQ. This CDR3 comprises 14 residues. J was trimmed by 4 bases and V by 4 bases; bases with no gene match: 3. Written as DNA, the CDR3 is TGCGCCAGCAGCCCGGACAGGGGAAATCAGCCCCAGCATTTT. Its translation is CASSPDRGNQPQHF.

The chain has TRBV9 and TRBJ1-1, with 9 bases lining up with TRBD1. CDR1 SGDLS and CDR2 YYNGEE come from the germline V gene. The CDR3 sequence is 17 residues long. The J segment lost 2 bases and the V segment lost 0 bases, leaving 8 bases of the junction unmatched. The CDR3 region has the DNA TGTGCCAGCAGCGTAGAGGGACAGGGTCCTTCCAACACTGAAGCTTTCTTT. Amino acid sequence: CASSVEGQGPSNTEAFF.

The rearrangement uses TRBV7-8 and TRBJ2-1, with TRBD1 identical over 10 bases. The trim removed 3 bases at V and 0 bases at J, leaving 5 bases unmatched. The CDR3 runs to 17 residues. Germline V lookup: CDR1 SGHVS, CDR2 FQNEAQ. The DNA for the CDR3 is TGTGCCAGCAGCTTGGGCAGGACAGGGGGCTCCTACAATGAGCAGTTCTTC. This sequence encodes CASSLGRTGGSYNEQFF.

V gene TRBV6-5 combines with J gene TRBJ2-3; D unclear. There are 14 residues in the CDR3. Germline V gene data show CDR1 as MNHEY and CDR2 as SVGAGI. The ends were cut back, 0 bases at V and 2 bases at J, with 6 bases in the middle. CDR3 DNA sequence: TGTGCCAGCAGTTACTCTCTGGCCACAGATACGCAGTATTTT. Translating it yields CASSYSLATDTQYF.

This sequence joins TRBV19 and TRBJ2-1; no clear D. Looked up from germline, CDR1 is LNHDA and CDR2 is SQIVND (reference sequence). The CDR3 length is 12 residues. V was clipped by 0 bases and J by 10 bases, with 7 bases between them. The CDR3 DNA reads TGTGCCAGTAGTATAGAGTGGGCCGAGCAGTTCTTC. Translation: CASSIEWAEQFF.

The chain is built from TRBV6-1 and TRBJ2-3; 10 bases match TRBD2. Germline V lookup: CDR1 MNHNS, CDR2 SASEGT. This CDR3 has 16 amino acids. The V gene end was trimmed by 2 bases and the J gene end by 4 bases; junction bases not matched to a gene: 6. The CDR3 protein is CASSEQGSGGPDTQYF. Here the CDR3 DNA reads TGTGCCAGCAGTGAACAAGGTAGCGGGGGGCCAGATACGCAGTATTTT.

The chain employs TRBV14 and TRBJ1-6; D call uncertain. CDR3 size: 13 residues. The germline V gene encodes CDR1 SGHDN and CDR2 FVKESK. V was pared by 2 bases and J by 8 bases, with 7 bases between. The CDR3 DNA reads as TGTGCCAGCAGCCAACTTCCGGATTCACCCCTCCACTTT. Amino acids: CASSQLPDSPLHF.

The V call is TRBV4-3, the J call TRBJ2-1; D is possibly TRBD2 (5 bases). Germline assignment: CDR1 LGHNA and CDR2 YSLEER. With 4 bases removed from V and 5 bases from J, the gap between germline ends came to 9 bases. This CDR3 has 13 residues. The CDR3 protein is CASSRLPNNEQFF. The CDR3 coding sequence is TGCGCCAGCAGCCGACTACCTAACAATGAGCAGTTCTTC.

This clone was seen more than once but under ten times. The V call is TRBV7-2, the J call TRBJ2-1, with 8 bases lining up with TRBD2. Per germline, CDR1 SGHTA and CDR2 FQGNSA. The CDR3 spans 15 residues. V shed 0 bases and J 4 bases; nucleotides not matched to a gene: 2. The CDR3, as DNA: TGTGCCAGCAGCTTAGCGCGGGGGGCTTACAATGAGCAGTTCTTC. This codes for CASSLARGAYNEQFF.

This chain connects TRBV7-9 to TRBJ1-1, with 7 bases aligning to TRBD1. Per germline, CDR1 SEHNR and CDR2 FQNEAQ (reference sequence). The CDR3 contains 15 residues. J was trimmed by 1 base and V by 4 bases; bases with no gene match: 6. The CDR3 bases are TGTGCCAGCAGCTCCTGGGGGACAGAGAACACTGAAGCTTTCTTT. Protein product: CASSSWGTENTEAFF.

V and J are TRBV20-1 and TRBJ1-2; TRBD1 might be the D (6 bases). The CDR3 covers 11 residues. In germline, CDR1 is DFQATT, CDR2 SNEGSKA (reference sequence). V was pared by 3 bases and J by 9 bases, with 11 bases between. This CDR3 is CSARYRDSYTF. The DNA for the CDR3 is TGCAGTGCTAGGTACAGGGATAGCTACACCTTC.

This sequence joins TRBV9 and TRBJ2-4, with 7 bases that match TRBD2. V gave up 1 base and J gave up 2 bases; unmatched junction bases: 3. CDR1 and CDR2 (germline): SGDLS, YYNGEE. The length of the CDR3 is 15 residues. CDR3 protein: CASSVSGTTKNIQYF. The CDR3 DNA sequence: TGTGCCAGCAGCGTATCCGGGACTACCAAAAACATTCAGTACTTC.

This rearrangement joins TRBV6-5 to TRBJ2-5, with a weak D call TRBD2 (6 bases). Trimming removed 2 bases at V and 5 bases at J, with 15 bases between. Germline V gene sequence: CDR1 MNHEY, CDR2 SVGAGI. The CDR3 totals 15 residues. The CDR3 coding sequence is TGTGCCAGCAGTTACGGGTGGGGGGACGGTGAGACCCAGTACTTC. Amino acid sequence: CASSYGWGDGETQYF.

The CDR3, as DNA: TGTGCCAGCAGTTATGGGGCAGGGGGCCACTATGGCTACACCTTC. This encodes CASSYGAGGHYGYTF. This chain uses TRBV6-6 with TRBJ1-2; 8 nucleotides agree with TRBD1. Germline lookup yields CDR1 MNHNY and CDR2 SVGAGI (reference sequence). This CDR3 comprises 15 residues. Trimming cost V 3 bases and J 3 bases; bases outside gene matches: 6.

The CDR3 sequence: CASSPQDLMNTEAFF. For the CDR3, the DNA is TGTGCCAGCTCACCACAAGACTTGATGAACACTGAAGCTTTCTTT. The J gene is TRBJ1-1, the V gene TRBV18; D is uncertain. Germline V gene data show CDR1 as KGHSH and CDR2 as LQKENI. This CDR3 spans 15 amino acids. V was cut by 1 base and J by 0 bases, with 9 bases left in between.

CDR3 nucleotide sequence: TGTGCCAGCAGTCCTGACAGGGGCAATCAGCCCCAGCATTTT. It yields the protein CASSPDRGNQPQHF. The chain carries TRBV2 and TRBJ1-5, with 7 bases matching TRBD1. With V trimmed by 5 bases and J by 2 bases, 3 bases remained unmatched. The V gene's germline CDR1 is SNHLY and CDR2 FYNNEI. The CDR3 is made up of 14 amino acids.